This is a list of T cell receptor beta chains from one sample in a study of blood T cell repertoires in COVID-19. Method: immunoSEQ multiplex PCR; TCRdb's copy keeps in-frame clones and lacks some. The table has 260,000 or so clones, roughly four fifths seen once. The sequencing input was peripheral blood. These receptor sequences come from a woman aged 65 to 85 with acute or convalescent COVID-19. Both conserved end residues are part of each CDR3. A D gene is named only where the DNA matches it firmly. Expanded clones are given a class, and other clones once, few, many or no size at all.

j_call	d_call	v_call	clone_size	cdr3_nt	cdr3_aa
TRBJ1-6	.	TRBV19	.	TGTTATCGGCAGGGAAGAGATAATTCACCCCTCCACTTT	CYRQGRDNSPLHF
TRBJ1-2	.	TRBV16	.	TGTGCCAGCAGCCCTTTTAGCTGGGTGAGCGATGGCTACACCTTC	CASSPFSWVSDGYTF
TRBJ2-5	.	TRBV6-2/TRBV6-3	.	TGTGCCAGCAGCCTCGCGTGGTCCCAGTACTTC	CASSLAWSQYF
TRBJ2-6	.	TRBV4-3	.	TGCGCCAGCAGCCTAGTGGGCAGGGGGGTCTCTGGGGCCAACGTCCTGACTTTC	CASSLVGRGVSGANVLTF
TRBJ1-2	.	TRBV20-1	.	TGCAGTGCGCCGGGAGTCCTAGGCTACACCTTC	CSAPGVLGYTF
TRBJ2-7	.	TRBV6-1	.	TGTGCCAGCAGTGAACTCCCAGGGGGGCCCTACGAGCAGTACTTC	CASSELPGGPYEQYF
TRBJ2-7	.	TRBV13	.	TGTGCCAGCAGCTTCCTCGACTATACTGGCGACGAGCAGTACTTC	CASSFLDYTGDEQYF
TRBJ2-7	TRBD1	TRBV6-5	.	TGTGCCAGCAGTCCGGGACAGGGGACCTACGAGCAGTACTTC	CASSPGQGTYEQYF
TRBJ1-3	TRBD1	TRBV7-9	.	TGTGCCAGCAGCTTAGTGACAGGGTCTGGAAACACCATATATTTT	CASSLVTGSGNTIYF
TRBJ2-7	.	TRBV5-1	.	TGCGCCAGCAGCTTGGGACAACCGCCCTACGAGCAGTACTTC	CASSLGQPPYEQYF
TRBJ2-3	TRBD2	TRBV4-2	many	TGTGCCAGCAGCCCCCGGGTAGCGGGGGCCTATTCAACTAGCACAGATACGCAGTATTTT	CASSPRVAGAYSTSTDTQYF
TRBJ1-1	TRBD1	TRBV7-2	once	TGTGCCAGCAGCTTATACGGACCCGGGACAGGCACTGAAGCTTTCTTT	CASSLYGPGTGTEAFF
TRBJ1-5	TRBD1	TRBV10-3	few	TGTGCCATCAGAACAGGGGATAGCAATCAGCCCCAGCATTTT	CAIRTGDSNQPQHF
TRBJ1-2	TRBD1	TRBV29-1	.	TGCAGCGTTGAATCTACACAGGGGAGTAACTATGGCTACACCTTC	CSVESTQGSNYGYTF
TRBJ2-2	.	TRBV6-5	.	TGTGCCAGCAGTTTACTCGCGAACACCGGGGAGCTGTTTTTT	CASSLLANTGELFF
TRBJ1-5	.	TRBV12-3/TRBV12-4	.	TGTGCCAGCAGGCTAGGGGTTCAGCCCCAGCATTTT	CASRLGVQPQHF
TRBJ1-1	.	TRBV7-6	.	TGTGCCAGCAGCTACTTATTACAGGGAACTGAAGCTTTCTTT	CASSYLLQGTEAFF
TRBJ2-3	TRBD2	TRBV30	.	TGTGCCTGGAGTGTCCGACGGGGGGGATGGGATACGCAGTATTTT	CAWSVRRGGWDTQYF
TRBJ1-5	.	TRBV19	few	TGTGCCAGTAGTATTGTCCCAGGGAATCAGCCCCAGCATTTT	CASSIVPGNQPQHF
TRBJ1-2	TRBD1	TRBV5-4	.	TGTGCCAGCAGCCCTGGGACAGGGAGCGCTAACTATGGCTACACCTTC	CASSPGTGSANYGYTF
TRBJ2-7	.	TRBV5-1	.	TGCGCCAGCAGCCCTCAGGGAATTGAGCAGTACTTC	CASSPQGIEQYF
TRBJ2-1	TRBD2	TRBV19	.	TGTGCCAGTAGTCTGAATCGGGGGCATAGCGGGGCTTTCTACAATGAGCAGTTCTTC	CASSLNRGHSGAFYNEQFF